These 8 T cell receptor beta chains share one sample of origin, sequenced in a study of shared clonotypes between healthy human individuals. Profiled with immunoSEQ multiplex PCR; TCRdb holds only in-frame clones, not every one. The table has about 670,000 clones, about two thirds seen once. The specimen sequenced was memory CD4+ T cells sorted from blood. Described subset: CD45RA-negative fraction. The receptors stem from a young woman in good health.

The chain combines TRBV5-1 with TRBJ1-1; D call uncertain. From germline, CDR1 is SGHRS and CDR2 YFSETQ. V lost 0 bases, J lost 3 bases, and 6 bases lay in between. The CDR3 runs to 13 residues. CDR3 sequence: CASSLEQDTEAFF. The CDR3, as DNA: TGCGCCAGCAGCTTGGAGCAGGACACTGAAGCTTTCTTT.

V and J are TRBV27 and TRBJ2-7, with D uncertain. Germline V gene data show CDR1 as MNHEY and CDR2 as SMNVEV (reference sequence). Trimming removed 2 bases from V and 1 base from J, with 15 bases in between. This CDR3 has 16 residues. This CDR3 is CASSLRSEFGSYEQYF. The DNA for the CDR3 is TGTGCCAGCAGTTTAAGGTCTGAATTTGGGTCCTACGAGCAGTACTTC.

This sequence joins TRBV6-1 and TRBJ1-1; 7 bases are shared with TRBD1. The CDR3 is 13 residues long. CDR1 and CDR2 (germline): MNHNS, SASEGT. Unmatched junction bases numbered 4, after V lost 6 bases and J lost 3 bases. This CDR3 reads CASRTQGYTEAFF. CDR3 nucleotide sequence: TGTGCCAGCAGGACACAGGGGTACACTGAAGCTTTCTTT.

J is TRBJ2-7 and V is TRBV13, with 12 bases fitting TRBD2. Germline assignment: CDR1 PRHDT and CDR2 FYEKMQ (reference sequence). J gave up 0 bases and V 1 base, and 1 base lay outside the gene matches. The CDR3 covers 16 residues. The CDR3 region has the DNA TGTGCCAGCAGCTTAGAGGGACTAGCGGGCTCCTACGAGCAGTACTTC. It is translated as CASSLEGLAGSYEQYF.

This clone turned up a few times. The chain carries TRBV7-6 and TRBJ2-5, with no clear D. The J call may be wrong; the DNA end is better matched by TRBJ2-7. The CDR3 runs 11 residues. Germline loops: CDR1 SGHVS, CDR2 FNYEAQ. The CDR3 is CASSLTDEQYF. In DNA form, the CDR3 reads TGTGCCAGCAGCTTAACCGACGAGCAGTACTTC.

The chain combines TRBV4-1 with TRBJ2-1; 9 bases are shared with TRBD2. The CDR3 spans 14 residues. Germline V gives CDR1 MGHRA, CDR2 YSYEKL. With 4 bases clipped from V and 4 bases from J, the junction kept 2 bases outside the gene matches. CDR3 coding DNA: TGCGCCAGCAGCCGCCTAGCGGGATACAATGAGCAGTTCTTC. Protein: CASSRLAGYNEQFF.

The gene calls are TRBV19 and TRBJ2-7, with TRBD2 matching over 13 bases. The CDR3 loop spans 16 amino acids. Per germline, CDR1 LNHDA and CDR2 SQIVND (reference sequence). J was trimmed by 5 bases and V by 5 bases; bases with no gene match: 9. The CDR3 DNA reads as TGTGCCAGTAGTTTGGGACTAGCGGGACCACGGGACGAGCAGTACTTC. Protein: CASSLGLAGPRDEQYF. Looking up the rest from reference TRBV19 and TRBJ2-7 gives the full variable domain: DGGITQSPKYLFRKEGQNVTLSCEQNLNHDAMYWYRQDPGQGLRLIYYSQIVNDFQKGDIAEGYSVSREKKESFPLTVTSAQKNPTAFYLCASSLGLAGPRDEQYFGPGTRLTVT.

As regards this clone: The same CDR3 can be traced to other DNA sequences in this sample. The chain has TRBV5-4 and TRBJ1-3, with D perhaps matching TRBD1 (5 bases). Trimming cost V 0 bases and J 0 bases, with 10 bases left between them. The germline V gene has CDR1 SGHNT and CDR2 YYREEE (reference sequence). This CDR3 is built from 16 residues. This chain's CDR3 is CASSLGGGTSGNTIYF. As DNA, the CDR3 is TGTGCCAGCAGCTTGGGGGGCGGAACCTCTGGAAACACCATATATTTT. The full variable domain, with the rest looked up from reference TRBV5-4 and TRBJ1-3, is ETGVTQSPTHLIKTRGQQVTLRCSSQSGHNTVSWYQQALGQGPQFIFQYYREEENGRGNFPPRFSGLQFPNYSSELNVNALELDDSALYLCASSLGGGTSGNTIYFGEGSWLTVV.